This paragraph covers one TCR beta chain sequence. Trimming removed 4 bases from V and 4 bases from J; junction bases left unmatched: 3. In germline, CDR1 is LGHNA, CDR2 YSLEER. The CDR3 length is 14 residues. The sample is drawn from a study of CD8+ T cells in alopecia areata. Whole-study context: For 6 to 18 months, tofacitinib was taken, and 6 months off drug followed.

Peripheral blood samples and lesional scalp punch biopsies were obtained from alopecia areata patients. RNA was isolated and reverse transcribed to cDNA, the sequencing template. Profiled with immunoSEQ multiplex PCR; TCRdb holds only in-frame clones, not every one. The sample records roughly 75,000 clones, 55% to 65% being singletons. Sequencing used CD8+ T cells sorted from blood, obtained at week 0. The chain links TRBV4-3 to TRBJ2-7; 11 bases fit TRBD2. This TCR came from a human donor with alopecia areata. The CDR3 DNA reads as TGCGCCAGCAGCCCCGGGACTAGCGGATACGAGCAGTACTTC. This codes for CASSPGTSGYEQYF.